This T cell receptor beta chain was obtained from a study of T cell changes during pregnancy in multiple sclerosis. Generated by immunoSEQ multiplex PCR, the TCRdb table keeps only in-frame clones and is missing some. This table has approximately 100,000 clones, approximately 90% appearing once. V was clipped by 1 base and J by 3 bases, with 5 bases between them. Germline V gene lookup returns CDR1 SGDLS and CDR2 YYNGEE. The CDR3 consists of 14 residues. The material was peripheral blood, obtained after pregnancy. The chain combines TRBV9 with TRBJ1-6; unclear D gene. This clonotype was obtained from a female donor with multiple sclerosis, enrolled in a pregnancy study. CDR3 sequence (DNA): TGTGCCAGCAGCGTATCTTTCTATAATTCACCCCTCCACTTT. This sequence encodes CASSVSFYNSPLHF.